What follows is one TCR beta chain and its context. V was trimmed by 5 bases and J by 5 bases, leaving 16 bases between them. Per the germline V gene, CDR1 is LNHDA and CDR2 is SQIVND (reference sequence). The length of the CDR3 is 15 residues. The sequenced target, TCR beta, came from blood CD8+ and CD4+ T cells. About 0.45 to 1 ug RNA was reverse transcribed with random hexamers. Multiplex PCR with immunoSEQ amplified the TCR beta CDR3 across 54 Vbeta and 13 Jbeta. Via MiXCR, TCRdb re-called the immunoSEQ multiplex PCR reads, giving one row per CDR3 protein. The repertoire has under 150,000 distinct CDR3 sequences, roughly 80% of them found once; the top ten carry about 0.51%. These data are taken from a study of CD8 T cells in Susac syndrome.

What was sequenced was CD8+ T cells from PBMCs. The chain combines TRBV19 with TRBJ1-5; D is ambiguous. The sequence derives from a human donor with multiple sclerosis. The CDR3 reads CASSPPHSSYQPQHF. The CDR3 DNA reads as TGTGCCAGTAGTCCCCCTCACTCCTCCTATCAGCCCCAGCATTTT.